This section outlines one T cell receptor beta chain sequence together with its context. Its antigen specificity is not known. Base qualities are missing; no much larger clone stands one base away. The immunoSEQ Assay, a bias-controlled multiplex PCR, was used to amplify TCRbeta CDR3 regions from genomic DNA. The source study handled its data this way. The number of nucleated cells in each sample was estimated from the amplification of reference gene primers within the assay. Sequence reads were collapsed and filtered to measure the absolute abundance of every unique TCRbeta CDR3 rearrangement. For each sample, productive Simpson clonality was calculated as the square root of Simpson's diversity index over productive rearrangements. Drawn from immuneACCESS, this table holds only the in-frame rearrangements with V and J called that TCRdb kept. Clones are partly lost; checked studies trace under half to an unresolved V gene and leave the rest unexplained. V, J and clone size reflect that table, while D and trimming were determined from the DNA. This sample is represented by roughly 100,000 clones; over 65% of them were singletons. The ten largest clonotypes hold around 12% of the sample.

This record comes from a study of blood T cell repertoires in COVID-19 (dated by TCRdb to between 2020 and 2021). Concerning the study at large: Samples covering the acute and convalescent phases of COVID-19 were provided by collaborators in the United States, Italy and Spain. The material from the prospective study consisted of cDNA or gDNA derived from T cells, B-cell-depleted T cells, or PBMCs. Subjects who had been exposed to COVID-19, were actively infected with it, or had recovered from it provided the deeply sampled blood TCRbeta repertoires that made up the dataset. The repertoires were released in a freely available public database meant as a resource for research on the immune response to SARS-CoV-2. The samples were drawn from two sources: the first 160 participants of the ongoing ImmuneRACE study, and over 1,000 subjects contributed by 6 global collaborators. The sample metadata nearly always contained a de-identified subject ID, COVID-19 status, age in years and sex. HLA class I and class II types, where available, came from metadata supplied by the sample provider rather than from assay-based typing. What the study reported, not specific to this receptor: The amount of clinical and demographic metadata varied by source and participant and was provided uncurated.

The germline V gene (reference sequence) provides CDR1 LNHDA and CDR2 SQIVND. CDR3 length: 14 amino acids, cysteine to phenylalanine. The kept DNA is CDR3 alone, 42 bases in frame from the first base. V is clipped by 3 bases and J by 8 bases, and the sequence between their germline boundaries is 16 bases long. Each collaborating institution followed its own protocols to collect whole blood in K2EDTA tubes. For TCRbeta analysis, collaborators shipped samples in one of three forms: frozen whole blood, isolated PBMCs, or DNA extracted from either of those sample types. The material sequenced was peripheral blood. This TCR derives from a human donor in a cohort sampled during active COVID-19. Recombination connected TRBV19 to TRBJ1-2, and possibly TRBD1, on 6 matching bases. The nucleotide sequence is TGTGCCAGTAGTATTGGACAGCCCTCGGGGGGCTACACCTTC. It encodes CASSIGQPSGGYTF.